Listed below are T cell receptor beta chains from one sample, sequenced in a study of patients and donors after allogeneic stem cell transplantation. TCRdb passed the RT-PCR reads through MiXCR, listing each CDR3 protein once. In the table there are almost 90,000 distinct CDR3 sequences, approximately 5.2% of which are singletons. The source material was blood, either unsorted or a sorted T cell fraction (not recorded which). These receptors all stem from a human donor who was either an allogeneic HSCT recipient or a stem cell or donor lymphocyte infusion donor (not recorded which). It is not recorded whose cells these are; they may come from a transplant donor. The CDR3 runs from the conserved cysteine through the conserved F or W. A D gene is named only where the DNA matches it firmly. Some rows mark clone size as missing; the rest say once, few, many or name a class of expanded clone.

v_call	j_call	d_call	clone_size	cdr3_aa	cdr3_nt
TRBV29-1	TRBJ2-7	TRBD1	.	CSVATGDEQYF	TGCAGCGTTGCAACAGGGGACGAGCAGTACTTC
TRBV6-5	TRBJ1-5	.	many	CASSSGRYSNQPQHF	TGTGCCAGCAGTTCGGGGAGATATAGCAATCAGCCCCAGCATTTT
TRBV6-5	TRBJ1-2	.	few	CASSSPGPLDGYTF	TGTGCCAGCAGTTCCCCAGGGCCGCTCGACGGCTACACCTTC
TRBV20-1	TRBJ2-5	.	few	CSAPVQGSRETQYF	TGCAGTGCCCCCGTACAGGGATCGAGAGAGACCCAGTACTTC
TRBV7-2	TRBJ2-1	TRBD2	many	CASSSTSGQYNEQFF	TGTGCCAGCAGCTCGACTAGCGGGCAATACAATGAGCAGTTCTTC
TRBV6-1	TRBJ1-5	.	many	CASSDEGLADQPQHF	TGTGCCAGCAGTGATGAAGGGCTGGCGGATCAGCCCCAGCATTTT
TRBV3-1	TRBJ2-4	TRBD2	many	CASSQDSGSGAKNIQYF	TGTGCCAGCAGCCAGGACAGCGGGAGCGGGGCCAAAAACATTCAGTACTTC
TRBV2	TRBJ2-1	.	many	CASKVGPNNEQFF	TGTGCCAGCAAGGTGGGGCCCAACAATGAGCAGTTCTTC
TRBV2	TRBJ2-7	.	many	CASSLNEQYF	TGTGCCAGCAGTCTGAATGAGCAGTACTTC
TRBV20-1	TRBJ1-6	.	many	CSASRGHRLDGNSPLHF	TGCAGTGCTAGCAGGGGACATCGCCTGGACGGGAATTCACCCCTCCACTTT
TRBV7-6	TRBJ2-2	.	.	CASSFGFANTGELFF	TGTGCCAGCAGCTTCGGGTTCGCGAACACCGGGGAGCTGTTTTTT
TRBV5-5	TRBJ1-2	.	few	CASSPAHGGGYTF	TGTGCCAGCAGCCCGGCCCATGGTGGTGGCTACACCTTC
TRBV7-2	TRBJ1-6	.	.	CASSFSGSPLHF	TGTGCCAGCAGCTTTTCCGGTTCACCCCTCCACTTT
TRBV18	TRBJ2-2	.	many	CASSPTSLYTGELFF	TGTGCCAGCTCACCTACTAGCCTATACACCGGGGAGCTGTTTTTT
TRBV27	TRBJ1-6	TRBD1	few	CASSISGGAYNSPLHF	TGTGCCAGCAGTATTTCAGGGGGCGCCTATAATTCACCCCTCCACTTT
TRBV5-6	TRBJ2-5	.	many	CASSLMSAGGETQYF	TGTGCCAGCAGCTTGATGTCGGCAGGGGGGGAGACCCAGTACTTC
TRBV30	TRBJ2-1	.	many	CAWSRSRAPSLYNEQFF	TGTGCCTGGAGCCGATCGCGGGCGCCTTCTCTCTACAATGAGCAGTTCTTC
TRBV20-1	TRBJ1-2	.	many	CSAWDSDYGYTF	TGCAGTGCTTGGGACTCCGACTATGGCTACACCTTC
TRBV10-2	TRBJ2-6	.	few	CASSVGANVLTF	TGCGCCAGCAGTGTCGGGGCCAACGTCCTGACTTTC
TRBV27	TRBJ2-2	.	few	CASHHGSNTGELFF	TGTGCCAGCCATCATGGATCTAACACCGGGGAGCTGTTTTTT
TRBV27	TRBJ2-7	TRBD1	many	CASSLLTGGYEQYF	TGTGCCAGCAGTTTATTGACAGGGGGGTACGAGCAGTACTTC
TRBV18	TRBJ1-1	.	many	CASSPGQNTEAFF	TGTGCCAGCTCACCAGGTCAGAACACTGAAGCTTTCTTT
TRBV3-1	TRBJ2-1	.	many	CASSLRGAVNEQFF	TGTGCCAGCAGCCTGAGGGGAGCGGTGAATGAGCAGTTCTTC
TRBV27	TRBJ1-1	TRBD1	many	CASRASGGNTEAFF	TGTGCCAGCCGAGCCTCAGGGGGGAACACTGAAGCTTTCTTT
TRBV7-3	TRBJ2-1	TRBD2	.	CASSLTGGSIHNEQFF	TGTGCCAGCAGCTTAACTGGCGGGAGTATCCACAATGAGCAGTTCTTC
TRBV5-1	TRBJ2-5	TRBD1	many	CASSPLPDRGETQYF	TGCGCCAGCAGCCCCCTTCCCGACAGGGGAGAGACCCAGTACTTC
TRBV12-3/TRBV12-4	TRBJ2-3	TRBD2	many	CASSLGVAGGRDTQYF	TGTGCCAGCAGTTTAGGGGTAGCGGGGGGGCGAGATACGCAGTATTTT
TRBV4-2	TRBJ2-2	TRBD1	few	CASSLPPGQGKMEKTGELFF	TGTGCCAGCAGCCTCCCGCCGGGACAGGGGAAAATGGAGAAAACCGGGGAGCTGTTTTTT
TRBV6-4	TRBJ1-5	.	few	CASSPSGQIDPQPQHF	TGTGCCAGCAGTCCTTCAGGACAGATCGATCCCCAGCCCCAGCATTTT
TRBV5-4	TRBJ2-1	.	many	CASSLVADNEQFF	TGTGCCAGCAGCTTGGTGGCCGACAATGAGCAGTTCTTC
TRBV20-1	TRBJ2-1	TRBD2	.	CSAAGTSRLGQFF	TGCAGTGCTGCCGGGACTAGCAGGTTAGGGCAGTTCTTC
TRBV5-1	TRBJ2-5	TRBD1	many	CASSQDRGPPQETQYF	TGCGCCAGCAGTCAGGACAGGGGCCCCCCTCAAGAGACCCAGTACTTC
TRBV20-1	TRBJ1-1	TRBD1	many	CSAPRGLNTEAFF	TGCAGTGCTCCCAGGGGGCTGAACACTGAAGCTTTCTTT
TRBV29-1	TRBJ2-3	TRBD2	few	CSVISGGGRTDTQYF	TGCAGCGTAATCTCAGGCGGGGGACGCACAGATACGCAGTATTTT
TRBV19	TRBJ1-2	.	few	CASSYQFPRDGYTF	TGTGCCAGTTCGTACCAATTTCCCAGGGATGGCTACACCTTC
TRBV19	TRBJ2-4	.	many	CASSQGSLALGAKNIQYF	TGTGCCAGCTCCCAGGGGTCCCTAGCGCTCGGGGCCAAAAACATTCAGTACTTC
TRBV5-1	TRBJ2-3	.	many	CASSLADRVDTQYF	TGCGCCAGCAGCTTGGCCGATAGGGTTGATACGCAGTATTTT
TRBV7-9	TRBJ1-1	TRBD1	many	CASSPWGQGGTEAFF	TGTGCCAGCAGCCCCTGGGGACAGGGCGGCACTGAAGCTTTCTTT
TRBV9	TRBJ2-7	TRBD2	few	CASSAGLEEGEQYF	TGTGCCAGCAGCGCCGGACTAGAGGAAGGGGAGCAGTACTTC
TRBV7-8	TRBJ1-1	.	many	CASRRRAQLNTEAFF	TGTGCCAGCAGGAGAAGGGCTCAGTTGAACACTGAAGCTTTCTTT
TRBV9	TRBJ2-3	TRBD2	many	CASTTGTSGGAIDTQYF	TGTGCCAGCACCACCGGGACTAGCGGGGGGGCCATAGATACGCAGTATTTT
TRBV23-1	TRBJ2-5	.	many	CASSQRDSRGWKQETQYF	TGCGCCAGCAGTCAACGGGACTCGCGGGGTTGGAAACAAGAGACCCAGTACTTC